This entry lists 28 T cell receptor beta chains sequenced from one sample in a study of post-analysis software for immune sequencing data. Incorporated into the TCR beta cDNA libraries were unique molecular identifiers, which served to reduce PCR and sequencing biases. Using its own MiXCR run on the PCR reads, TCRdb lists one record per CDR3 protein. The sample holds some 890,000 distinct CDR3 sequences, approximately 53% seen once. These receptors have no identified antigens. General study results and limits: The study found TRBV5-6, TRBV5-1 and TRBV20-1 among about five TRBV segments more frequent in patients than controls.

Sequenced: blood. All receptors come from a girl aged 10 to 17 with multiple sclerosis.

This clonotype was detected a few times. The genes are TRBV5-1 and TRBJ2-5; perhaps TRBD2 as D (6 bases). CDR1 is SGHRS and CDR2 is YFSETQ in the germline V gene. The CDR3 covers 14 residues. Trimming removed 0 bases from V and 6 bases from J, with 12 bases in between. The CDR3 spells CASSLELAIQTQYF. The DNA for the CDR3 is TGCGCCAGCAGCTTGGAACTAGCTATTCAGACCCAGTACTTC.

The chain has TRBV20-1 and TRBJ2-3; a possible D gene is TRBD1 (5 bases). V shed 2 bases and J shed 4 bases, with 22 bases lying between them. Germline loops: CDR1 DFQATT, CDR2 SNEGSKA (reference sequence). The CDR3 runs to 17 residues. The CDR3 reads CSARQGGVVVVADTQYF. In nucleotides, the CDR3 is TGCAGTGCTAGACAGGGTGGGGTAGTGGTGGTCGCAGATACGCAGTATTTT.

CDR3 residues: CASRQTGTYSYEQYF. The CDR3 DNA is TGTGCCAGCAGGCAAACGGGGACGTACTCCTACGAGCAGTACTTC. The rearrangement uses TRBV6-2 or TRBV6-3 and TRBJ2-7, with D possibly called TRBD1 or TRBD2 (5 bases each). V was clipped by 6 bases and J by 0 bases, with 15 bases between them. Germline lookup yields CDR1 MNHEY and CDR2 SVGEGT. CDR3 length: 15 amino acids.

This clonotype was detected a few times. The chain combines TRBV9 with TRBJ2-6, with 8 bases matching TRBD1. This CDR3 spans 21 amino acids. Germline V gene data show CDR1 as SGDLS and CDR2 as YYNGEE. V shed 4 bases and J 0 bases; nucleotides not matched to a gene: 18. CDR3 residues: CASSPSMVPGQDSSGANVLTF. CDR3 sequence (DNA): TGTGCCAGCAGCCCCTCTATGGTACCGGGACAGGATAGCTCTGGGGCCAACGTCCTGACTTTC.

This chain links TRBV12-3 or TRBV12-4 with TRBJ2-5; no clear D gene. The CDR3 length is 11 residues. Trimming shortened V by 3 bases and J by 6 bases, and 5 bases separated the two germline ends. The CDR3 coding sequence is TGTGCCAGCAGTTTTGCGCAGACCCAGTACTTC. Translating gives CASSFAQTQYF.

A few counts support this clonotype. V usage is TRBV6-6 and J usage is TRBJ1-2; TRBD1 matches at 9 bases. CDR1 is MNHNY and CDR2 is SVGAGI in the germline V gene (reference sequence). After removal of 6 bases from V and 7 bases from J, the junction contained 9 bases not matched to a gene. The CDR3 spans 14 residues. CDR3 in DNA: TGTGCCAGCAGGCGACCGACAGGGGGACCTGGCTACACCTTC. Its translation is CASRRPTGGPGYTF.

This chain uses TRBV12-3 or TRBV12-4 with TRBJ2-7; D is uncertain. TRBJ2-5 matches the DNA end more closely, so the J call is doubtful. The CDR3 has 12 amino acids. CDR3 loop: CASSLPSRTQYF. In DNA, the CDR3 is TGTGCCAGCAGTTTGCCCTCCCGGACCCAGTACTTC.

The rearrangement links TRBV5-1 to TRBJ2-5; D might be TRBD1 (5 bases). V was shortened by 6 bases and J by 2 bases, with 14 bases between the two germline ends. The CDR3 has 14 residues. Germline-derived CDR1 and CDR2 are SGHRS and YFSETQ. The CDR3: CASMAGYQQETQYF. The CDR3 coding sequence is TGCGCCAGCATGGCAGGGTATCAACAAGAGACCCAGTACTTC.

The chain uses TRBV29-1 and TRBJ2-1, with TRBD1 identical over 9 bases. Germline CDR1 SQVTM, CDR2 ANQGSEA. With V trimmed by 7 bases and J by 8 bases, 15 bases remained unmatched. CDR3 length: 15 amino acids. In nucleotides, the CDR3 is TGCAGCGCTAGTTCAACAGGGGGCCTCGGGGATGAGCAGTTCTTC. It is translated as CSASSTGGLGDEQFF.

With respect to this clonotype: Its ends do not fully match the called genes, so a read error is possible. In nucleotides, the CDR3 is TGTACCAGCAGTGAAGATGGACAGGGTGGATGGAATGAGCAGTTCTTC. Translating gives CTSSEDGQGGWNEQFF. The chain carries TRBV25-1 and TRBJ2-1; 8 nucleotides align to TRBD1. This CDR3 is 16 amino acids long. Germline CDR1 is MGHDK and CDR2 is SYGVNS.

The chain links TRBV25-1 to TRBJ1-5, with D unresolved. The CDR3 runs to 14 residues. Trimming removed 3 bases from V and 1 base from J, with 7 bases in between. The germline V gene has CDR1 MGHDK and CDR2 SYGVNS. The CDR3: CASSDGFSNQPQHF. The CDR3 bases are TGTGCCAGCAGTGATGGGTTCAGCAATCAGCCCCAGCATTTT.

Worth noting for this clonotype: Germline is not matched at one junction end, which may reflect a read error. This sequence joins TRBV5-1 and TRBJ2-1, with unresolved D. Germline V gene lookup returns CDR1 SGHRS and CDR2 YFSETQ. The CDR3 is 14 residues long. As DNA, the CDR3 is TGCGCCAGCAGCTGGGAAGCCTCCTCCAATGAGCAGTTCTTC. It translates to CASSWEASSNEQFF. The whole variable domain, remainder taken from reference TRBV5-1 and TRBJ2-1, is KAGVTQTPRYLIKTRGQQVTLSCSPISGHRSVSWYQQTPGQGLQFLFEYFSETQRNKGNFPGRFSGRQFSNSRSEMNVSTLELGDSALYLCASSWEASSNEQFFGPGTRLTVL.

This clonotype was detected only a few times. The V gene is TRBV15, the J gene TRBJ2-7; TRBD1 matches at 8 bases. Germline lookup yields CDR1 LNHNV and CDR2 YYDKDF (reference sequence). The CDR3 covers 17 residues. Trimming cost V 3 bases and J 0 bases; bases outside gene matches: 10. The CDR3 DNA sequence: TGTGCCACCAGCAGGATAGTTGGGACAGGAGCCTCCTACGAGCAGTACTTC. Protein: CATSRIVGTGASYEQYF.

The V call is TRBV5-1, the J call TRBJ1-1; D not certain. The germline V and J ends were trimmed by 1 base and 0 bases, with 16 bases remaining between them. The germline V gene has CDR1 SGHRS and CDR2 YFSETQ. The CDR3 has 17 amino acids. This CDR3 reads CASSLRRPSDLNTEAFF. DNA of the CDR3: TGCGCCAGCAGCTTGCGTAGGCCAAGCGACCTGAACACTGAAGCTTTCTTT.

The table lists this clonotype with a few counts. V gene TRBV5-1 combines with J gene TRBJ2-7; D gene ambiguous. Germline loops: CDR1 SGHRS, CDR2 YFSETQ. The V end was cut by 4 bases, the J end by 2 bases, with 13 bases between. The CDR3 consists of 14 residues. The CDR3 region is CASSRGPGTYEQYF. DNA of the CDR3: TGCGCCAGCAGCCGAGGACCCGGTACCTACGAGCAGTACTTC.

The CDR3 is CASSLNRGSQPQHF. The CDR3 nucleotides read TGTGCCAGCAGCTTAAACAGGGGGAGCCAGCCCCAGCATTTT. The chain employs TRBV7-6 and TRBJ1-5, with 8 bases matching TRBD1. Trimming removed 2 bases from V and 7 bases from J; junction bases left unmatched: 4. In germline, CDR1 is SGHVS, CDR2 FNYEAQ. The CDR3 has 14 amino acids.

The chain carries TRBV5-1 and TRBJ2-3; 10 positions match TRBD2. The CDR3 totals 16 residues. Germline V gives CDR1 SGHRS, CDR2 YFSETQ. Trimming cost V 1 base and J 0 bases; bases outside gene matches: 2. The CDR3: CASSLTSGTSTDTQYF. The CDR3 nucleotides read TGCGCCAGCAGCTTGACTAGCGGGACTAGCACAGATACGCAGTATTTT.

The chain joins TRBV5-1 to TRBJ2-5; possibly TRBD2 for D (5 bases). CDR1 is SGHRS, CDR2 YFSETQ, per germline. The CDR3 is 14 residues long. V was pared by 5 bases and J by 6 bases, with 17 bases between. CDR3 in DNA: TGCGCCAGCAGAACCCACGGGATCTTGAAGACCCAGTACTTC. This gives the protein CASRTHGILKTQYF.

The V call is TRBV29-1, the J call TRBJ1-1, with no clear D. Deletions cut 8 bases from V and 4 bases from J, with 20 bases between. Germline CDR1 reads SQVTM; CDR2 reads ANQGSEA. The CDR3 covers 14 residues. The CDR3 spells CSSKSQWPSTEAFF. The CDR3 bases are TGCAGCTCAAAATCACAGTGGCCAAGCACTGAAGCTTTCTTT.

V is TRBV28 and J is TRBJ2-7, with D perhaps matching TRBD1 (5 bases). This CDR3 comprises 15 residues. The germline V and J ends were trimmed by 4 bases and 2 bases, with 15 bases remaining between them. Germline CDR1 is MDHEN and CDR2 is SYDVKM. For the CDR3, the DNA is TGTGCCAGCAGTTCCGGCACAGGCCTTACCTACGAGCAGTACTTC. It specifies CASSSGTGLTYEQYF.

The gene calls are TRBV7-2 and TRBJ1-2; tentatively, D is TRBD1 (5 bases). There are 15 residues in the CDR3. CDR1 is SGHTA, CDR2 FQGNSA, per germline. V lost 5 bases and J lost 3, with 16 bases in between. CDR3 region: CASSAVAGIDYGYTF. DNA for the CDR3: TGTGCCAGCAGCGCCGTGGCAGGGATAGACTATGGCTACACCTTC.

This clonotype was seen only a few times. The rearrangement uses TRBV7-9 and TRBJ2-3; D may correspond to TRBD1 or TRBD2 (5 bases each). The germline V gene encodes CDR1 SEHNR and CDR2 FQNEAQ (reference sequence). Trimming cost V 5 bases and J 11 bases, with 14 bases left between them. The CDR3 consists of 12 residues. The CDR3 region has the DNA TGTGCCAGCAGCCCTGGCTCGAGGGGGCAGTATTTT. Translation: CASSPGSRGQYF.

This clonotype was counted only a few times. The chain joins TRBV5-1 to TRBJ1-2; D is perhaps TRBD1 (5 bases). Trimming removed 0 bases from V and 4 bases from J, with 13 bases in between. Germline values: CDR1 SGHRS, CDR2 YFSETQ. The length of the CDR3 is 15 residues. In DNA, the CDR3 is TGCGCCAGCAGCTTGGGCAGGGTAGAAGGCTATGGCTACACCTTC. It translates to CASSLGRVEGYGYTF.

Of note for this clonotype: A read error may be the cause here, since a much bigger clone is one base away. The chain employs TRBV29-1 and TRBJ2-3; maybe TRBD1 (5 bases). Between the trimmed V and J ends, which lost 6 bases and 6 bases, there was a span of 13 bases. CDR1 is SQVTM, CDR2 ANQGSEA, per germline. CDR3 size: 12 residues. The CDR3 spells CSVGLKCDTQYF. The CDR3 DNA follows: TGCAGCGTGGGGCTCAAGTGTGATACGCAGTATTTT.

This clonotype was counted between two and nine times. The chain combines TRBV20-1 with TRBJ2-7, with 14 bases identical to TRBD2. CDR3 length: 13 residues. V shed 7 bases and J 6 bases; nucleotides not matched to a gene: 5. The germline gives CDR1 DFQATT, CDR2 SNEGSKA (reference sequence). CDR3 sequence reads: CSVGGLAGVEQYF. DNA for the CDR3: TGCAGTGTTGGGGGACTAGCGGGAGTCGAGCAGTACTTC.

This clonotype occurred a few times. This rearrangement joins TRBV15 to TRBJ2-1, with 9 bases aligning to TRBD1. Per the germline V gene, CDR1 is LNHNV and CDR2 is YYDKDF (reference sequence). V shed 1 base and J 5 bases; nucleotides not matched to a gene: 3. The CDR3 is 15 residues long. CDR3 amino acids: CATSRGTGADNEQFF. The CDR3 DNA reads TGTGCCACCAGCAGAGGGACAGGGGCCGACAATGAGCAGTTCTTC.

The chain is built from TRBV4-1 and TRBJ2-5, with 14 positions matching TRBD2. The assigned J gene may be wrong: the sequence end matches TRBJ2-7 better. CDR3 length: 16 amino acids. The germline V gene encodes CDR1 MGHRA and CDR2 YSYEKL. Here the CDR3 reads CASSPTTSGRAFEQYF. As DNA, the CDR3 is TGCGCCAGCAGCCCAACGACTAGCGGGAGGGCCTTCGAGCAGTACTTC.

The J gene is TRBJ2-5, the V gene TRBV7-2; 7 bases fit TRBD2. This CDR3 region has 17 residues. CDR1 is SGHTA, CDR2 FQGNSA, per germline. The J segment lost 5 bases and the V segment lost 5 bases, leaving 17 bases of the junction unmatched. Written as DNA, the CDR3 is TGTGCCAGCAGCCCAAACGGGGGGAGGGCGGGGTCTGAGACCCAGTACTTC. This codes for CASSPNGGRAGSETQYF. The full variable domain, rest sourced from reference TRBV7-2 and TRBJ2-5, is GAGVSQSPSNKVTEKGKDVELRCDPISGHTALYWYRQSLGQGLEFLIYFQGNSAPDKSGLPSDRFSAERTGGSVSTLTIQRTQQEDSAVYLCASSPNGGRAGSETQYFGPGTRLLVL.